These T cell receptor beta chains were read from a single sample in a study of spatial heterogeneity in lung cancer. In TCRdb, the 5' RACE reads were re-called with MiXCR into one record per CDR3 protein. The table lists 82,000 or so distinct CDR3 sequences, over 10% of them singletons. This specimen was PBMCs, taken at surgery. These receptors were collected from a male donor with early-stage non-small cell lung cancer. CDR3s include the opening cysteine and the closing phenylalanine or tryptophan. The D gene is left open where the match is weak. Size tells how often a clone was seen (once, few, many) or the class of an expanded clone, and some rows leave it out.

V	D	size	J	CDR3	DNA
TRBV19	TRBD1	many	TRBJ1-6	CASSIAGQGFSPLHF	TGTGCCAGTAGTATAGCCGGACAGGGGTTTTCACCCCTCCACTTT
TRBV5-1	NA	few	TRBJ1-1	CASSLAMTTEAFF	TGCGCCAGCAGCTTGGCGATGACCACTGAAGCTTTCTTT
TRBV29-1	NA	many	TRBJ1-1	CSAWGRANTEAFF	TGCAGCGCGTGGGGCAGGGCGAACACTGAAGCTTTCTTT
TRBV19	TRBD1	many	TRBJ1-1	CATQPRDRGGDTEAFF	TGTGCCACCCAACCCCGGGACAGGGGCGGGGACACTGAAGCTTTCTTT
TRBV5-1	TRBD2	NA	TRBJ2-3	CASSLGSGRTDTQYF	TGCGCCAGCAGCTTGGGAAGCGGGAGGACAGATACGCAGTATTTT
TRBV5-5	NA	few	TRBJ1-1	CASSLRQRNTEAFF	TGTGCCAGCAGCTTGCGGCAGAGGAACACTGAAGCTTTCTTT
TRBV5-1	NA	NA	TRBJ2-6	CASRDTSGANVLTF	TGCGCCAGCAGAGACACCTCTGGGGCCAACGTCCTGACTTTC
TRBV7-3	NA	NA	TRBJ2-2	CASSPSLREESTGELFF	TGTGCCAGCAGCCCCTCATTGAGGGAGGAAAGCACCGGGGAGCTGTTTTTT
TRBV7-2	NA	few	TRBJ1-1	CASSSITGSTEAFF	TGTGCCAGCAGCTCGATCACAGGGAGCACTGAAGCTTTCTTT
TRBV9	TRBD2	NA	TRBJ2-3	CASSVGTSGATDTQYF	TGTGCCAGCAGCGTAGGGACTAGCGGGGCTACAGATACGCAGTATTTT
TRBV19	TRBD2	NA	TRBJ2-5	CASSIVLSSGPGGSATQYF	TGTGCCAGTAGTATAGTGTTGTCGTCAGGGCCCGGGGGGTCAGCGACCCAGTACTTC
TRBV20-1	NA	NA	TRBJ1-1	CSASPRFSPNTEAFF	TGCAGTGCTAGCCCCAGGTTTAGCCCGAACACTGAAGCTTTCTTT
TRBV7-2	TRBD1	NA	TRBJ1-1	CASSLTAGTENTEAFF	TGTGCCAGCAGCCTCACAGCCGGGACAGAGAACACTGAAGCTTTCTTT
TRBV5-1	NA	few	TRBJ1-5	CASSNRTVNQPQHF	TGCGCCAGCAGCAATCGGACAGTCAATCAGCCCCAGCATTTT
TRBV29-1	TRBD1	NA	TRBJ2-1	CSVAGTGGSYNEQFF	TGCAGCGTCGCAGGGACAGGGGGCTCCTACAATGAGCAGTTCTTC
TRBV11-2	NA	many	TRBJ2-6	CASSLEGSGANVLTF	TGTGCCAGCAGCTTAGAGGGGTCCGGGGCCAACGTCCTGACTTTC
TRBV29-1	TRBD1	many	TRBJ1-1	CSVEGQGGTEAFF	TGCAGCGTTGAAGGGCAGGGGGGCACTGAAGCTTTCTTT
TRBV29-1	NA	few	TRBJ2-3	CSVTGASTDTQYF	TGCAGCGTGACCGGGGCTAGCACAGATACGCAGTATTTT
TRBV29-1	TRBD2	many	TRBJ2-2	CSVGSGGASGELFF	TGCAGCGTGGGTAGCGGGGGGGCCTCCGGGGAGCTGTTTTTT
TRBV12-5	NA	NA	TRBJ1-5	CASGLFNQPQHF	TGTGCTAGTGGTTTATTCAATCAGCCCCAGCATTTT
TRBV5-1	NA	many	TRBJ1-1	CASSLDGRSFTEAFF	TGCGCCAGCAGCTTGGATGGCAGGAGCTTCACTGAAGCTTTCTTT
TRBV15	TRBD2	NA	TRBJ2-5	CATSRVASGQETQYF	TGTGCCACCAGCAGGGTGGCTAGCGGACAAGAGACCCAGTACTTC
TRBV12-3/TRBV12-4	TRBD2	NA	TRBJ2-1	CASSLGLVRHNEQFF	TGTGCCAGCAGCCTAGGACTAGTAAGGCACAATGAGCAGTTCTTC
TRBV7-2	TRBD2	NA	TRBJ2-7	CASSRGTSGRFSEQYF	TGTGCCAGCAGCCGTGGGACTAGCGGGAGATTCTCCGAGCAGTACTTC
TRBV5-1	NA	few	TRBJ2-2	CASSLDRVAGELFF	TGCGCCAGCAGCTTGGACAGGGTGGCCGGGGAGCTGTTTTTT
TRBV5-1	TRBD2	few	TRBJ2-7	CASSLVAGEAHEQYF	TGCGCCAGCAGCTTGGTCGCGGGAGAGGCCCACGAGCAGTACTTC
TRBV11-2	NA	few	TRBJ2-1	CASSSRDLHEQFF	TGTGCCAGCAGCTCCCGGGACTTACATGAGCAGTTCTTC
TRBV25-1	TRBD2	NA	TRBJ2-1	CASSASTGGPYNEQFF	TGTGCCAGCAGTGCTTCAACGGGGGGACCCTACAATGAGCAGTTCTTC
TRBV3-1	NA	NA	TRBJ2-1	CASSLQHGSYNEQFF	TGTGCCAGCAGCCTCCAACACGGGTCCTACAATGAGCAGTTCTTC
TRBV29-1	NA	many	TRBJ2-3	CSVETLSIWRNTDTQYF	TGCAGCGTTGAAACCCTTTCGATATGGCGGAACACAGATACGCAGTATTTT
TRBV7-2	TRBD1	NA	TRBJ2-7	CASSLMGQSTYEQYF	TGTGCCAGCAGCTTAATGGGACAGTCTACCTACGAGCAGTACTTC
TRBV20-1	TRBD2	NA	TRBJ2-5	CSARVDPTRDGGETQYF	TGCAGTGCTAGAGTCGATCCTACGAGGGACGGGGGGGAGACCCAGTACTTC
TRBV5-4	NA	NA	TRBJ2-1	CASSSSRSSGNNEQFF	TGTGCCAGCAGCTCCTCCAGGAGCTCTGGTAACAATGAGCAGTTCTTC
TRBV2	NA	many	TRBJ1-5	CASSERGGQGNQPQHF	TGTGCCAGCAGTGAAAGGGGGGGGCAAGGCAATCAGCCCCAGCATTTT
TRBV6-2/TRBV6-3	NA	few	TRBJ2-1	CASSWRGRSRNEQFF	TGTGCCAGCTCGTGGAGGGGAAGAAGCCGCAATGAGCAGTTCTTC
TRBV7-3	TRBD1	few	TRBJ2-7	CASSRTGGPYEQYF	TGTGCCAGCAGCCGGACAGGGGGCCCCTACGAGCAGTACTTC
TRBV5-1	NA	many	TRBJ1-1	CASSSRVIFAGGTEAFF	TGCGCCAGCAGCTCCAGAGTGATTTTCGCGGGGGGCACTGAAGCTTTCTTT
TRBV7-9	NA	NA	TRBJ2-2	CASSWEEETGELFF	TGTGCCAGCAGCTGGGAGGAAGAGACCGGGGAGCTGTTTTTT
TRBV6-2/TRBV6-3	TRBD2	few	TRBJ2-3	CASRSSGGSYTQYF	TGTGCCAGCAGATCTAGCGGGGGGTCTTATACGCAGTATTTT
TRBV28	NA	NA	TRBJ1-4	CASSQFDRTNEKLFF	TGTGCCAGCAGTCAATTCGACCGAACTAATGAAAAACTGTTTTTT
TRBV5-1	TRBD2	NA	TRBJ2-1	CASSAGGEYNEQFF	TGCGCCAGCAGTGCCGGGGGGGAATACAATGAGCAGTTCTTC
TRBV12-5	NA	NA	TRBJ1-2	CASGLLSGGYTF	TGTGCTAGTGGTTTGTTATCAGGCGGCTACACCTTC
TRBV12-3/TRBV12-4	NA	few	TRBJ2-2	CASSFGGSTGELFF	TGTGCCAGCAGTTTCGGGGGTAGCACCGGGGAGCTGTTCTTT
TRBV6-1	TRBD2	few	TRBJ2-2	CASRTSGSNTGELFF	TGTGCCAGCAGGACTAGCGGGTCGAACACCGGGGAGCTGTTTTTT
TRBV14	NA	few	TRBJ2-5	CASSQGLASRETQYF	TGTGCCAGCAGCCAAGGTCTAGCTTCACGAGAGACCCAGTACTTC
TRBV25-1	NA	NA	TRBJ1-5	CASREAGVAQPQHF	TGTGCCAGCCGAGAGGCAGGGGTGGCTCAGCCCCAGCATTTT
TRBV20-1	TRBD2	few	TRBJ2-7	CSARSYGGAGEQYF	TGCAGTGCTAGGTCTTACGGGGGGGCTGGGGAGCAGTACTTC
TRBV4-1	TRBD2	NA	TRBJ2-7	CASSQAGTSGTFARGSYEQYF	TGCGCCAGCAGCCAAGCCGGGACTAGCGGGACTTTCGCTCGAGGATCCTACGAGCAGTACTTC
TRBV29-1	NA	few	TRBJ2-6	CSVERFSISGANVLTF	TGCAGCGTTGAGAGGTTTTCGATCTCTGGGGCCAACGTCCTGACTTTC
TRBV5-1	NA	NA	TRBJ2-7	CASSSSGLYYEQYF	TGCGCCAGCAGCTCCTCGGGCCTTTACTACGAGCAGTACTTC
TRBV3-1	NA	NA	TRBJ2-5	CASSPRTTQETQYF	TGTGCCAGCAGCCCCCGGACTACCCAAGAGACCCAGTACTTC
TRBV9	NA	few	TRBJ2-1	CASSASGIPYNEQFF	TGTGCCAGCAGCGCCTCCGGGATCCCCTACAATGAGCAGTTCTTC
TRBV20-1	TRBD2	few	TRBJ2-7	CSARGLAGLLYEQYF	TGCAGTGCTAGGGGACTAGCGGGCCTTCTTTACGAGCAGTACTTC
TRBV2	NA	NA	TRBJ1-1	CASSVAGTEAFF	TGTGCCAGCAGTGTCGCCGGGACTGAAGCTTTCTTT
TRBV9	TRBD2	few	TRBJ2-3	CASSPGLAGTDTQYF	TGTGCCAGCAGCCCCGGACTAGCGGGGACAGATACGCAGTATTTT
TRBV5-6	TRBD1	NA	TRBJ1-2	CASTNEGAGRENYGYTF	TGTGCCAGCACCAACGAGGGGGCCGGACGAGAAAACTATGGCTACACCTTC
TRBV10-3	NA	NA	TRBJ1-5	CAISEGGSNQPQHF	TGTGCCATCAGTGAAGGGGGAAGCAATCAGCCCCAGCATTTT
TRBV5-1	TRBD1	NA	TRBJ2-7	CASSLRDRGYEQYF	TGCGCCAGCAGCCTCCGGGACAGGGGCTACGAGCAGTACTTC